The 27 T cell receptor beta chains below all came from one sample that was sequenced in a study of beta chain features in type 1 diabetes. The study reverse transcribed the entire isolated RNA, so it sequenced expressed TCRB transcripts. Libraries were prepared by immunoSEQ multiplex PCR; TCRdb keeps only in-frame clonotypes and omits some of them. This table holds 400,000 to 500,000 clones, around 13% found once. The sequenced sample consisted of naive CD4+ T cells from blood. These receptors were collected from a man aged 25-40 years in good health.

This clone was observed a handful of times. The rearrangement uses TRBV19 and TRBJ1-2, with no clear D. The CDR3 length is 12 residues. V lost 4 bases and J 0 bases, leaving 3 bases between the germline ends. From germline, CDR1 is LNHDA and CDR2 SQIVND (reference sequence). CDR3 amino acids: CASSRSNYGYTF. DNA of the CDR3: TGTGCCAGTAGTAGGTCTAACTATGGCTACACCTTC. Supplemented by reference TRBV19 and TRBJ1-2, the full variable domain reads DGGITQSPKYLFRKEGQNVTLSCEQNLNHDAMYWYRQDPGQGLRLIYYSQIVNDFQKGDIAEGYSVSREKKESFPLTVTSAQKNPTAFYLCASSRSNYGYTFGSGTRLTVV.

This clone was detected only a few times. The CDR3 DNA reads TGTGCCACCAGCAGAGACGGTCAGCAAGAGACCCAGTACTTC. It is translated as CATSRDGQQETQYF. The rearrangement joins TRBV15 to TRBJ2-5; D uncertain. The CDR3 has 14 residues. Looked up from germline, CDR1 is LNHNV and CDR2 is YYDKDF (reference sequence). V gave up 0 bases and J gave up 2 bases, with 7 bases separating them.

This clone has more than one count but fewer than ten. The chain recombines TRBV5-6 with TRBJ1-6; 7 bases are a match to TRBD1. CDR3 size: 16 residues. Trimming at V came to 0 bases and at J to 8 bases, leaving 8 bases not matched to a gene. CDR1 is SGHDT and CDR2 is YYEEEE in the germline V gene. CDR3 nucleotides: TGTGCCAGCAGCTTGGGACAGGGACCGATTCATTCACCCCTCCACTTT. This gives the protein CASSLGQGPIHSPLHF. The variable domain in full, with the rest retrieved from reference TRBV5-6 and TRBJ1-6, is DAGVTQSPTHLIKTRGQQVTLRCSPKSGHDTVSWYQQALGQGPQFIFQYYEEEERQRGNFPDRFSGHQFPNYSSELNVNALLLGDSALYLCASSLGQGPIHSPLHFGNGTRLTVT.

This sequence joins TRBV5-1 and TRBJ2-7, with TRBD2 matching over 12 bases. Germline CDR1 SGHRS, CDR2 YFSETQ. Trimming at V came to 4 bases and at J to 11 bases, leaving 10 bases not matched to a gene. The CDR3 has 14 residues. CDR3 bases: TGCGCCAGCAGCCAAACTAGCGGGGGGCCTCGGGAGTACTTC. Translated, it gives CASSQTSGGPREYF. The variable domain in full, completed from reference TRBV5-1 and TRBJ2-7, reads KAGVTQTPRYLIKTRGQQVTLSCSPISGHRSVSWYQQTPGQGLQFLFEYFSETQRNKGNFPGRFSGRQFSNSRSEMNVSTLELGDSALYLCASSQTSGGPREYFGPGTRLTVT.

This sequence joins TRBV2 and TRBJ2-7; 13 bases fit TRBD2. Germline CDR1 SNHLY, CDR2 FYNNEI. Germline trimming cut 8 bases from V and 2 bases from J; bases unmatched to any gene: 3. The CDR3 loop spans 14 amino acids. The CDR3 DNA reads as TGTGCCAGCGTACTAGCGGGAGGGCCCTACGAGCAGTACGTC. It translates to CASVLAGGPYEQYV.

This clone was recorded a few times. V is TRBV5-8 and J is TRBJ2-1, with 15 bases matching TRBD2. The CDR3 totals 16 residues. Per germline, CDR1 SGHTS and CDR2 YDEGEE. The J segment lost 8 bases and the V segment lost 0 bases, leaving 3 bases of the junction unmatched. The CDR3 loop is CASSLAGTSGRYEQFF. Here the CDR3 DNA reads TGTGCCAGCAGCTTGGCTGGGACTAGCGGGAGGTATGAGCAGTTCTTC. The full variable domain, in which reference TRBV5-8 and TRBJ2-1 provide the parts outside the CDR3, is EAGVTQSPTHLIKTRGQQATLRCSPISGHTSVYWYQQALGLGLQFLLWYDEGEERNRGNFPPRFSGRQFPNYSSELNVNALELEDSALYLCASSLAGTSGRYEQFFGPGTRLTVL.

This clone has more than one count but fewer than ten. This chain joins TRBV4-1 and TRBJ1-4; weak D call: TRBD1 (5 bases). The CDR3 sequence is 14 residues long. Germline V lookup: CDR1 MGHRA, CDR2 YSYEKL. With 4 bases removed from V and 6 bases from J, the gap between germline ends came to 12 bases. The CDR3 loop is CASSLQVVDEKLFF. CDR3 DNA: TGCGCCAGCAGCCTACAGGTTGTTGATGAAAAACTGTTTTTT.

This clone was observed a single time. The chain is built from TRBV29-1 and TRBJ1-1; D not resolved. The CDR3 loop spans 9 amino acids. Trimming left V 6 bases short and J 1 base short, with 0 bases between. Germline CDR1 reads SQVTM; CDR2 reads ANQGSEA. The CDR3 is CSVNTEAFF. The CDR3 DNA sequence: TGCAGCGTGAACACTGAAGCTTTCTTT.

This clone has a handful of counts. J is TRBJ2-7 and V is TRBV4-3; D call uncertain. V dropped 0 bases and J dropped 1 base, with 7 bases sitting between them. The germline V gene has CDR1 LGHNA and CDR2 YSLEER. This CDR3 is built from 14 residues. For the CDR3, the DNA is TGCGCCAGCAGCCAAGATCTCAGTTCCTACGAGCAGTACGTC. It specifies CASSQDLSSYEQYV.

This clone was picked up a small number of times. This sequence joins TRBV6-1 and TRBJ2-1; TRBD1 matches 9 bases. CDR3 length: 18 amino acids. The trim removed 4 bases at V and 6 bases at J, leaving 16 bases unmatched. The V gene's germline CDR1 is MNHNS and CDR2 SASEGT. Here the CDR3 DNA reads TGTGCCAGCAGTGGAGGGGCAACCCGGGACAGGGTGATCAATGAGCAGTTCTTC. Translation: CASSGGATRDRVINEQFF.

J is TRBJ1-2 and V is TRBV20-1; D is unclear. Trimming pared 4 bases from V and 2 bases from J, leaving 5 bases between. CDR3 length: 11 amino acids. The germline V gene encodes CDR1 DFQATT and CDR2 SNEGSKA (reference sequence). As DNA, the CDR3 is TGCAGTGCTAACCCAAACTATGGCTACACCTTC. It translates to CSANPNYGYTF.

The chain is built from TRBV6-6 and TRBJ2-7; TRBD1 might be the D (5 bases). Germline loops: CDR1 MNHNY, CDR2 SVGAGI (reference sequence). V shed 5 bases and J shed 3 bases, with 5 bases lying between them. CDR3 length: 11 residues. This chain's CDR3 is CASSRGYEQYF. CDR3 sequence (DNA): TGTGCCAGCAGTAGGGGCTACGAGCAGTACTTC.

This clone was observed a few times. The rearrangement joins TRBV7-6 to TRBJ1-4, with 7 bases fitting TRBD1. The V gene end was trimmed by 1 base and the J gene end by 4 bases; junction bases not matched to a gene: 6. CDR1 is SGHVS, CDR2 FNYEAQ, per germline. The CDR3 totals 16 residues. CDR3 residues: CASSLGPTGINEKLFF. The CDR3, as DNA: TGTGCCAGCAGCTTAGGGCCGACAGGGATTAATGAAAAACTGTTTTTT.

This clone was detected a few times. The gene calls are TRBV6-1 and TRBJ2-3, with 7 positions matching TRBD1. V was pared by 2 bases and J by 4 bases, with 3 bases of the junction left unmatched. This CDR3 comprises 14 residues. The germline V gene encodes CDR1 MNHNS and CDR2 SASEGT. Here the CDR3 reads CASSERGPPDTQYF. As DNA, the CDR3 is TGTGCCAGCAGTGAAAGGGGGCCCCCAGATACGCAGTATTTT.

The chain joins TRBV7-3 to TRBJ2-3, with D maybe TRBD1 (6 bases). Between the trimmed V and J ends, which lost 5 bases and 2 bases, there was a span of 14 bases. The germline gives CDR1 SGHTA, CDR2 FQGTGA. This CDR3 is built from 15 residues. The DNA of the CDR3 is TGTGCCAGCAGCGTACAGGGTCGGACCACAGATACGCAGTATTTT. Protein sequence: CASSVQGRTTDTQYF.

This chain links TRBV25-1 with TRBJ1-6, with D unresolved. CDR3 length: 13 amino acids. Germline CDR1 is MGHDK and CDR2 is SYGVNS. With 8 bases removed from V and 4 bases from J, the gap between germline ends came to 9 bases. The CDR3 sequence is CASSGIYNSPLHF. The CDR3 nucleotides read TGTGCCAGCTCCGGAATTTATAATTCACCCCTCCACTTT.

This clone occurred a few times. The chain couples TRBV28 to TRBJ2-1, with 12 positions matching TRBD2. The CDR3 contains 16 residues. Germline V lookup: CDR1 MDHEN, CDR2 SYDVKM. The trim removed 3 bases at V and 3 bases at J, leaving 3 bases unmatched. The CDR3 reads CASSLTSGRIYNEQFF. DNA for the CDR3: TGTGCCAGCAGTTTGACTAGCGGGAGAATCTACAATGAGCAGTTCTTC.

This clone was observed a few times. The CDR3 sequence is CASSYRWTAQNEKLFF. The CDR3 DNA reads as TGTGCCAGCAGTTACCGCTGGACAGCTCAAAATGAAAAACTGTTTTTT. The chain couples TRBV6-5 to TRBJ1-4, with D possibly matching TRBD1 (6 bases). The CDR3 is 16 residues long. Germline V lookup: CDR1 MNHEY, CDR2 SVGAGI. Trimming stripped 2 bases from V and 5 bases from J, with 15 bases between.

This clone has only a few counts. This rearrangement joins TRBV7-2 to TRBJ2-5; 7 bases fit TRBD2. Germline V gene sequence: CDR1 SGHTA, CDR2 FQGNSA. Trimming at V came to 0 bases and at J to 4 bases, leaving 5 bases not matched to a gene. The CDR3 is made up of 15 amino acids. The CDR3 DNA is TGTGCCAGCAGCTTAGCGCCGCGGGGGTCAGAGACCCAGTACTTC. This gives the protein CASSLAPRGSETQYF.

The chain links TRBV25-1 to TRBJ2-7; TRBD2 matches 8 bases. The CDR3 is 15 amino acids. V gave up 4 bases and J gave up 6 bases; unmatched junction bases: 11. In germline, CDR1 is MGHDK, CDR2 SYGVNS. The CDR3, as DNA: TGTGCCAGCAGTGCACCGGGACTAGGAAGGAGCGAGCAGTACGTC. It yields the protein CASSAPGLGRSEQYV.

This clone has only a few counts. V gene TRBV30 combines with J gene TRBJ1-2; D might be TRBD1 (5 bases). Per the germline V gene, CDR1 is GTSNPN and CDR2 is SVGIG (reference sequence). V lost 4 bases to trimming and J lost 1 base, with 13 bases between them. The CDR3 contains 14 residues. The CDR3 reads CAWKWGDLNYGYTF. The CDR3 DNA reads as TGTGCCTGGAAGTGGGGGGACCTTAACTATGGCTACACCTTC.

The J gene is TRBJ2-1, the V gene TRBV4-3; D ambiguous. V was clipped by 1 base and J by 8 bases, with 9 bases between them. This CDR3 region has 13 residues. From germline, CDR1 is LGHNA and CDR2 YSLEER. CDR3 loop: CASSQVSFYEQFF. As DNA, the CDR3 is TGCGCCAGCAGCCAAGTTTCGTTCTATGAGCAGTTCTTC.

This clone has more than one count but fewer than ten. The CDR3 nucleotides are TGTGCCAGCAGCTCCACAAACGGACTCGGTGGGGAGACCCAGTACTTC. Encoded protein: CASSSTNGLGGETQYF. V gene TRBV9 combines with J gene TRBJ2-5; D perhaps matches TRBD2 (5 bases). The CDR3 is made up of 16 amino acids. V dropped 4 bases and J dropped 5 bases, with 21 bases sitting between them. The germline V gene encodes CDR1 SGDLS and CDR2 YYNGEE.

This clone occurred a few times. In DNA, the CDR3 is TGTGCCTGGAGTGTACCGAGGGGTCTGAACACTGAAGCTTTCTTT. Amino acid sequence: CAWSVPRGLNTEAFF. V usage is TRBV30 and J usage is TRBJ1-1; a possible D gene is TRBD1 (5 bases). Germline V gene data show CDR1 as GTSNPN and CDR2 as SVGIG (reference sequence). V lost 0 bases to trimming and J lost 0 bases, with 11 bases between them. This CDR3 is built from 15 residues.

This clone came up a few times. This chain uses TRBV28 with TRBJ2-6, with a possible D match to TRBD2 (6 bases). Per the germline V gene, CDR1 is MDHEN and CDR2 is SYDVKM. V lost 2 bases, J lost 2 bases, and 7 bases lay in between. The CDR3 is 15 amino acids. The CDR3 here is CASSLTGAGANVLTF. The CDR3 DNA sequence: TGTGCCAGCAGTTTAACGGGGGCTGGGGCCAACGTCCTGACTTTC.

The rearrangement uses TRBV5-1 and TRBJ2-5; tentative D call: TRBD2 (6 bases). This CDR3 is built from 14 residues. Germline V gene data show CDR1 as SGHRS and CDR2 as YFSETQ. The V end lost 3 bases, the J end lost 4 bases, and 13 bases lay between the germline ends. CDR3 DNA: TGCGCCAGCAGCTCCCTACTAGCCGGAGAGACCCAGTACTTC. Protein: CASSSLLAGETQYF.

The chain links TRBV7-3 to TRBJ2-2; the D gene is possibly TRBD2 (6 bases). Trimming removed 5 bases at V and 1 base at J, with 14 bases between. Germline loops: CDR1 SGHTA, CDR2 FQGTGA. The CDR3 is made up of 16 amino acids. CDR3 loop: CASSPTGTLNTGELFF. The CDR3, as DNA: TGTGCCAGCAGCCCTACCGGGACTTTGAACACCGGGGAGCTGTTTTTT.